This T cell receptor beta chain was sequenced in a study of cytomegalovirus exposure and HLA in healthy donors. Germline V gene sequence: CDR1 SQVTM, CDR2 ANQGSEA. The CDR3 sequence is 12 residues long. V lost 7 bases and J lost 1, with 10 bases in between. Data came from immunoSEQ multiplex PCR; TCRdb stores just in-frame clones and leaves some out. Of around 70,000 clones listed, 90% to 95% were seen once; the top ten hold 1.9%. This clone was seen just once. Sequencing was performed on PBMCs. The TCR was taken from a woman younger than 30 in good health and CMV-seropositive. The rearrangement uses TRBV29-1 and TRBJ1-1; no clear D. The DNA for the CDR3 is TGCAGCGCCCAGGATGAGAACACTGAAGCTTTCTTT. This gives the protein CSAQDENTEAFF.